This is a list of T cell receptor beta chains from one sample in a study of cytomegalovirus exposure and HLA in healthy donors. Assay used: immunoSEQ multiplex PCR; TCRdb lists only in-frame clones, some missing. The table has approximately 170,000 clones, 62% seen once. The sample was PBMCs. The receptors originated from a man aged 35-49 years in good health and CMV-seronegative. Both conserved end residues are part of each CDR3. The D gene is left open where the match is weak. Not all rows give a size; the values are once, few, many and, for expanded clones, a class.

>TRBJ2-7|NA|TRBV9|NA
TGTGCCAGCAGCACCAGGGGCGCAGGCTACGAGCAGTACTTC
CASSTRGAGYEQYF
>TRBJ2-7|NA|TRBV4-1|TRBD2
TGCGCCAGCAGCCTACAAGGGGCGGGAGTACAGTACGAGCAGTACTTC
CASSLQGAGVQYEQYF
>TRBJ1-2|few|TRBV9|TRBD1
TGTGCCAGCAGCGTGACAGGGACCTATGGCTACACCTTC
CASSVTGTYGYTF
>TRBJ1-2|few|TRBV5-4|NA
TGTGCCAGCAGCTTGAAAGGGAGTCATGGCTACACCTTC
CASSLKGSHGYTF
>TRBJ2-7|NA|TRBV19|TRBD1
TGTGCCAGTAGGGCCGACAGGGCTACCTACGAGCAGTACTTC
CASRADRATYEQYF
>TRBJ2-7|NA|TRBV10-3|TRBD1
TGTGCCATCAGTGAGTTTTCTTGGACAGGGCAGTACTACGAGCAGTACTTC
CAISEFSWTGQYYEQYF
>TRBJ1-6|NA|TRBV5-1|NA
TGCGCCAGCAGCACACAGCCAGGGGACGGTTCATCACCCCTCCACTTT
CASSTQPGDGSSPLHF
>TRBJ1-3|NA|TRBV29-1|TRBD1
TGCAGCGTGGGGGACAGGGCGGCAAACACCATATATTTT
CSVGDRAANTIYF
>TRBJ2-5|NA|TRBV7-2|NA
TGTGCCAGCAGCGGCCGCGGCCCTCAAGAGACCCAGTACTTC
CASSGRGPQETQYF
>TRBJ1-4|NA|TRBV14|TRBD1
TGTGCCAGCAGCGACAGGACAGGGGGACATGAAAAACTGTTTTTT
CASSDRTGGHEKLFF
>TRBJ2-3|NA|TRBV29-1|NA
TGCAGCGTTGAAGGTCCGTCCACAGATACGCAGTATTTT
CSVEGPSTDTQYF
>TRBJ1-2|once|TRBV19|NA
TGTGCCAGTAGTATTCCCGGGGGAGATTGGACCTATGGCTACACCTTC
CASSIPGGDWTYGYTF
>TRBJ1-2|few|TRBV30|NA
TGTGCCTGGAGTGGAGTGGTAGCTAACTATGGCTACACCTTC
CAWSGVVANYGYTF
>TRBJ2-7|few|TRBV19|NA
TGTGCCAGTAGCCCGGGGGTTACCTACGAGCAGTACTTC
CASSPGVTYEQYF
>TRBJ2-7|few|TRBV25-1|NA
TGTGCCAGCAGTGAATCCCCATCCCCTCCCAACGAGCAGTACTTC
CASSESPSPPNEQYF
>TRBJ2-3|NA|TRBV15|NA
TGTGCCACCAGCAGAGAAAGGGGCGGGCGGGGAACGCAGTATTTT
CATSRERGGRGTQYF
>TRBJ1-1|NA|TRBV7-2|NA
TGTGCCACCACGGGGGGGTACACTGAAGCTTTCTTT
CATTGGYTEAFF
>TRBJ1-2|few|TRBV10-3|TRBD1
TGTGCCACGCACGGACAGGGGGCGGAGAACTATGGCTACACCTTC
CATHGQGAENYGYTF
>TRBJ1-4|NA|TRBV4-3|NA
TGCGCCAGCAGCCAAGGTGAGCGGGGGAATGAAAAACTGTTTTTT
CASSQGERGNEKLFF
>TRBJ1-3|once|TRBV4-1|NA
TGCGCCAGCAGCCAAGATCAGGGCATACTCTCTGGAAACACCATATATTTT
CASSQDQGILSGNTIYF
>TRBJ2-5|few|TRBV5-1|NA
TGCGCCAGCAGCTTAAGTTCCGGAGAGACCCAGTACTTC
CASSLSSGETQYF
>TRBJ1-5|many|TRBV19|NA
TGTGCCAGTAGTCCCGCTCAGGGGTCCCTAGGGCCCCAGCATTTT
CASSPAQGSLGPQHF
>TRBJ2-7|NA|TRBV12-5|NA
TGTGCTAGTGGTCCCCGCGGAACCTACGAGCAGTACTTC
CASGPRGTYEQYF
>TRBJ1-3|NA|TRBV7-2|TRBD1
TGTGCCAGCAGCCCAGGGACAGGGCGGCTCAGGACTGGAAACACCATATATTTT
CASSPGTGRLRTGNTIYF
>TRBJ1-5|few|TRBV5-4|TRBD1
TGTGCCAGCAGTTCCACCGGGACAGGGGATTTTCAGCCCCAGCATTTT
CASSSTGTGDFQPQHF
>TRBJ2-3|NA|TRBV9|TRBD2
TGTGCCAGCAGCGTAGGAGCGGGAGGGTACACAGATACGCAGTATTTT
CASSVGAGGYTDTQYF